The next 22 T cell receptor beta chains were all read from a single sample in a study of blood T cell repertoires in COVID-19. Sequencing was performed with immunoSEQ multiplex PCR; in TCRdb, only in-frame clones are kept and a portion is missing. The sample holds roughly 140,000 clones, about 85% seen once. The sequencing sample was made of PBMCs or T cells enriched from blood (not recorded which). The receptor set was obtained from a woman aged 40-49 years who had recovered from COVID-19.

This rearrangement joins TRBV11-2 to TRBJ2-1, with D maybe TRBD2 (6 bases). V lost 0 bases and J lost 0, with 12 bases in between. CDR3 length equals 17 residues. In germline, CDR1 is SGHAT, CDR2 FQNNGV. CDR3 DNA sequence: TGTGCCAGCAGCTTAGAGGTAGCGGCCAGCTCCTACAATGAGCAGTTCTTC. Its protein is CASSLEVAASSYNEQFF.

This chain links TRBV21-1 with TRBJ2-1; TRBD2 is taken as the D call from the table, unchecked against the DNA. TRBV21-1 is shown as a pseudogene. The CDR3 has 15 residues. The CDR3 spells CATPGGSRPYNEQFF. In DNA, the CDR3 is TGTGCCACCCCTGGGGGGAGTCGCCCCTACAATGAGCAGTTCTTC.

The CDR3 DNA reads TGTGCCAGCAGTGACCCCCCCCCACAGGGGAGCACAGATACGCAGTATTTT. It encodes CASSDPPPQGSTDTQYF. The rearrangement joins TRBV2 to TRBJ2-3; 7 bases agree with TRBD1. The CDR3 loop spans 17 amino acids. Germline CDR1 and CDR2: SNHLY and FYNNEI. Trimming took 3 bases from V and 0 from J; bases not matched to a gene: 9.

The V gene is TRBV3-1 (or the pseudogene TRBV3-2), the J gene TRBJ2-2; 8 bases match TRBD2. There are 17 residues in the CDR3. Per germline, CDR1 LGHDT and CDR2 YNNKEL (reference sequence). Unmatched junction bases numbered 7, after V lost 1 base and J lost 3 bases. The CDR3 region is CASSQVFAGGYTGELFF. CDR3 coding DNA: TGTGCCAGCAGCCAAGTTTTCGCGGGGGGTTACACCGGGGAGCTGTTTTTT.

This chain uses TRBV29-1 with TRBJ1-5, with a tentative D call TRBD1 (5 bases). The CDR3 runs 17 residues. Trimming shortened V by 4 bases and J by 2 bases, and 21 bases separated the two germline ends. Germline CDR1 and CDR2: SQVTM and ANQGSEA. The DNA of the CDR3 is TGCAGCGTTGGTATGTCGGGGGGTAAGGACGGCAATCAGCCCCAGCATTTT. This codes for CSVGMSGGKDGNQPQHF.

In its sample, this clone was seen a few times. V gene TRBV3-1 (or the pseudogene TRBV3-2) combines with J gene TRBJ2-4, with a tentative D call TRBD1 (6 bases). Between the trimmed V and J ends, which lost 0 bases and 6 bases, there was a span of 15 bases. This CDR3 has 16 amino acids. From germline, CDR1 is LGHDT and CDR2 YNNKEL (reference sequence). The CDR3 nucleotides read TGTGCCAGCAGCCAAGAAAGGGTACAGGGCCTAAACATTCAGTACTTC. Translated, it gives CASSQERVQGLNIQYF.

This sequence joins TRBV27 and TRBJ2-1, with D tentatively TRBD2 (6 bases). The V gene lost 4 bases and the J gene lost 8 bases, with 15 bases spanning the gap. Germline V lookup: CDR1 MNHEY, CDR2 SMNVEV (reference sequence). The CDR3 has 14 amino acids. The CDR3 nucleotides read TGTGCCAGCAGTTCTCTCCAGGGAGGTGATGAGCAGTTCTTC. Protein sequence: CASSSLQGGDEQFF.

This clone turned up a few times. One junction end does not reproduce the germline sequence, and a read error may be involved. The CDR3 loop is CASSLGTGGPNTQYF. DNA of the CDR3: TGTGCTAGCAGCTTAGGAACGGGGGGGCCGAATACGCAGTATTTT. V and J are TRBV7-7 and TRBJ2-3, with TRBD2 matching over 8 bases. CDR3 length: 15 amino acids. Germline loops: CDR1 SSHAT, CDR2 FNYEAQ (reference sequence).

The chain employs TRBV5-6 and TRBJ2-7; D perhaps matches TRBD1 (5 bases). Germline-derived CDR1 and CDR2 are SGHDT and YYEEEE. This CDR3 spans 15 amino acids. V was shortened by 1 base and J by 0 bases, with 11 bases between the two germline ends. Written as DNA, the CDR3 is TGTGCCAGCAGCTTGATACAGGACCTCTCCTACGAGCAGTACTTC. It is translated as CASSLIQDLSYEQYF.

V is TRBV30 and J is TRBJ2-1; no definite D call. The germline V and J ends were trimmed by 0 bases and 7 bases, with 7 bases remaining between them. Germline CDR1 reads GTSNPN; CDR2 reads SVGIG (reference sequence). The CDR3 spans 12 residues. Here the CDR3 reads CAWSVQVNEQFF. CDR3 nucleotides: TGTGCCTGGAGTGTACAAGTTAATGAGCAGTTCTTC. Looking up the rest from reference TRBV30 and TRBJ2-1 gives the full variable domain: SQTIHQWPATLVQPVGSPLSLECTVEGTSNPNLYWYRQAAGRGLQLLFYSVGIGQISSEVPQNLSASRPQDRQFILSSKKLLLSDSGFYLCAWSVQVNEQFFGPGTRLTVL.

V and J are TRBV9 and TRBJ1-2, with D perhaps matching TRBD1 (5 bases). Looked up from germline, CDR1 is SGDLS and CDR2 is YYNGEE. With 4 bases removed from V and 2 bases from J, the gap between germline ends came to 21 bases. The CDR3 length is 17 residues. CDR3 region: CASSPGGTAAANYGYTF. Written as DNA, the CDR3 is TGTGCCAGCAGCCCGGGGGGTACGGCGGCAGCGAACTATGGCTACACCTTC.

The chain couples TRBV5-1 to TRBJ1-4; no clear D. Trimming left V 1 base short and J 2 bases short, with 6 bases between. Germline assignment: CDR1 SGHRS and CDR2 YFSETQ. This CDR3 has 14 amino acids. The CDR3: CASSLSLTNEKLFF. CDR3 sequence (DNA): TGCGCCAGCAGCTTGTCCCTGACTAATGAAAAACTGTTTTTT.

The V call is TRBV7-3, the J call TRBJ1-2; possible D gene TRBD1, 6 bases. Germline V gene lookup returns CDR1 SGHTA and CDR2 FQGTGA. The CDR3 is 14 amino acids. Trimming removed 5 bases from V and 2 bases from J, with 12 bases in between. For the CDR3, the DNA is TGTGCCAGCAGCCCGACAGGTGGAAACTATGGCTACACCTTC. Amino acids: CASSPTGGNYGYTF.

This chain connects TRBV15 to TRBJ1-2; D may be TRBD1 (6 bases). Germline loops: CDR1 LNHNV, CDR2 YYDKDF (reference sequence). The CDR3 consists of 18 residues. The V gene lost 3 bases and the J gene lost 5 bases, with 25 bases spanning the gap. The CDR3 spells CATSSHRRQTGLVYGYTF. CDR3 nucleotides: TGTGCCACCAGCAGCCATAGACGCCAAACAGGGTTGGTATATGGCTACACCTTC.

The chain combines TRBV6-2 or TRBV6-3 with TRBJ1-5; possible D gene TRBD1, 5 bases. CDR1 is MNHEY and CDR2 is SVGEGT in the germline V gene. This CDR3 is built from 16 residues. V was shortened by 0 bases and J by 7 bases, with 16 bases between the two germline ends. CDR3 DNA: TGTGCCAGCAGTTACTCGAGTTTTCCAGGGCAGCAGCCCCAGCATTTT. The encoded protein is CASSYSSFPGQQPQHF.

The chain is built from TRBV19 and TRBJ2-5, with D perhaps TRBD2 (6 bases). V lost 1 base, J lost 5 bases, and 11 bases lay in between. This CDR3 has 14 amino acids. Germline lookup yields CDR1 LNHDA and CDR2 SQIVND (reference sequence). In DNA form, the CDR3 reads TGTGCCAGTAGTATAGGCGGGAAGTTTGAGACCCAGTACTTC. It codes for CASSIGGKFETQYF.

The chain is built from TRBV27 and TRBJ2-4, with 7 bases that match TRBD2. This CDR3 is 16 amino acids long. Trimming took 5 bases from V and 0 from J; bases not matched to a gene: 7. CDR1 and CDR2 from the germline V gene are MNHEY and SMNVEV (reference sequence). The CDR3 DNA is TGTGCCAGCAGTGTACTAGCGTACCTAGCCAAAAACATTCAGTACTTC. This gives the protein CASSVLAYLAKNIQYF.

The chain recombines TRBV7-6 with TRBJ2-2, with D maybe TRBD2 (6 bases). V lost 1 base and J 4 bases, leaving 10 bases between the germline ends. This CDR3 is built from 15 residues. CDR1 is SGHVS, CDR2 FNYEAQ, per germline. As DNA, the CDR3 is TGTGCCAGCAGCTTAGGCCCCGGGGGCACCGGGGAGCTGTTTTTT. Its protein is CASSLGPGGTGELFF.

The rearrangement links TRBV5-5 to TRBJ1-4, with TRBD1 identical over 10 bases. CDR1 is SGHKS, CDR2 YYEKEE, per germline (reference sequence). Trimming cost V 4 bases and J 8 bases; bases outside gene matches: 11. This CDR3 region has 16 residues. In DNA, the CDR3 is TGTGCCAGCAGCCACACCGGGACAGGGGAAGGCGAAAAACTGTTTTTT. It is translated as CASSHTGTGEGEKLFF.

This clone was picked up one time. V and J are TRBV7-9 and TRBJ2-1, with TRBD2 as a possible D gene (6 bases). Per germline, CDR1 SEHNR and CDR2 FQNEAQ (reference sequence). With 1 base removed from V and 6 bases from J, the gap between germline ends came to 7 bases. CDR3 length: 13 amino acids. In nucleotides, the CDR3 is TGTGCCAGCAGCTTAGACGGGGGCAATGAGCAGTTCTTC. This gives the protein CASSLDGGNEQFF. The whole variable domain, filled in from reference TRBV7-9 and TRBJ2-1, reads DTGVSQNPRHKITKRGQNVTFRCDPISEHNRLYWYRQTLGQGPEFLTYFQNEAQLEKSRLLSDRFSAERPKGSFSTLEIQRTEQGDSAMYLCASSLDGGNEQFFGPGTRLTVL.

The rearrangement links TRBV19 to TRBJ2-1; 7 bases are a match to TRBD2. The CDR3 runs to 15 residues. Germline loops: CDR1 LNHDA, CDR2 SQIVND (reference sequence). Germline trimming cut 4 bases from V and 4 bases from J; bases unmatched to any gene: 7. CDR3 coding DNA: TGTGCCAGTAGTAGGTCTAGCGGACCGTACAATGAGCAGTTCTTC. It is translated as CASSRSSGPYNEQFF.

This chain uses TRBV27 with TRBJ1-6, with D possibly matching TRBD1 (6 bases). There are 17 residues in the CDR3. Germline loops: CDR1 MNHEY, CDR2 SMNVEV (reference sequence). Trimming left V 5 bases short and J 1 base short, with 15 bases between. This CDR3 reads CASSLYLGASYNSPLHF. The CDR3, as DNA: TGTGCCAGCAGTCTCTACCTGGGGGCGTCCTATAATTCACCCCTCCACTTT.